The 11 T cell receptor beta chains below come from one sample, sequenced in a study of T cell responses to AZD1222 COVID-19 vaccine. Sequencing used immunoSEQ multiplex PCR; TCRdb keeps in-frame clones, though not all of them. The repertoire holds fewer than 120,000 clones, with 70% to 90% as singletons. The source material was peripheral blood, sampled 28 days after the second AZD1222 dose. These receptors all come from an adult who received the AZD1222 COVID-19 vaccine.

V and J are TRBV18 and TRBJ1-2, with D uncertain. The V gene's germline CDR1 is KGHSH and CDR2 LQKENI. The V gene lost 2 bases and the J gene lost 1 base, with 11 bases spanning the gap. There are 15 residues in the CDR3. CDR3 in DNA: TGTGCCAGCTCACCAGGCCCGGGGTATAACTATGGCTACACCTTC. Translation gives CASSPGPGYNYGYTF.

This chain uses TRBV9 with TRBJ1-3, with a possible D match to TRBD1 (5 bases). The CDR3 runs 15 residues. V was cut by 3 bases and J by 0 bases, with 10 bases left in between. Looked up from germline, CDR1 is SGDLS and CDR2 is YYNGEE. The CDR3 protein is CASSARALSGNTIYF. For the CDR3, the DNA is TGTGCCAGCAGCGCCAGGGCCCTCTCTGGAAACACCATATATTTT.

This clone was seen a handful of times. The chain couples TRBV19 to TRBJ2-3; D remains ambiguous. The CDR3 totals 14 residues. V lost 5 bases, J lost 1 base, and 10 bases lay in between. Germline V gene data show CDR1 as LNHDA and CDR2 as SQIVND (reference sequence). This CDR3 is CASSDQAGTDTQYF. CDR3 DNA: TGTGCCAGTAGTGATCAGGCTGGCACAGATACGCAGTATTTT.

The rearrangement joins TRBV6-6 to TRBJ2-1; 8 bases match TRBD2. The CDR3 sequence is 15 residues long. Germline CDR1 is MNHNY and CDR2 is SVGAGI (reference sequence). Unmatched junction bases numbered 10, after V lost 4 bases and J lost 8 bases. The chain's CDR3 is CASSSLGTSRYEQFF. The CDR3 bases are TGTGCCAGCAGTTCCCTCGGGACTAGTAGGTATGAGCAGTTCTTC.

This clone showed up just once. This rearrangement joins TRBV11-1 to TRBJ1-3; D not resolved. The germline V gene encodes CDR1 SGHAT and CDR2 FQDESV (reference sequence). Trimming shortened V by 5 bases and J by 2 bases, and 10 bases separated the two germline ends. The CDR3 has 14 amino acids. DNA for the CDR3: TGTGCCAGCAGCGACCGGGGAACTGGAAACACCATATATTTT. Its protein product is CASSDRGTGNTIYF.

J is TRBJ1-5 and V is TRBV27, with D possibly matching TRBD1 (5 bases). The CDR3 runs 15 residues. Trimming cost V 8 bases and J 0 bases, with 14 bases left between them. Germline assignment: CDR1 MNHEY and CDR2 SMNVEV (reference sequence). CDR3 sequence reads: CASRPDSHSNQPQHF. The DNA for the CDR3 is TGTGCCAGCCGACCCGACAGCCATAGCAATCAGCCCCAGCATTTT.

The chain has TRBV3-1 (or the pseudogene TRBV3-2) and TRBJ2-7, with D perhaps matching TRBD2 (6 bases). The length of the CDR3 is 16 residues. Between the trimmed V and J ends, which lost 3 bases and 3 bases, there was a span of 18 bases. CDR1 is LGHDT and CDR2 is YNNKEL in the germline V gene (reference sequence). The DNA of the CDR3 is TGTGCCAGCAGCCAGCCGGGAGTGGGGGGAAGCTACGAGCAGTACTTC. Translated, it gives CASSQPGVGGSYEQYF.

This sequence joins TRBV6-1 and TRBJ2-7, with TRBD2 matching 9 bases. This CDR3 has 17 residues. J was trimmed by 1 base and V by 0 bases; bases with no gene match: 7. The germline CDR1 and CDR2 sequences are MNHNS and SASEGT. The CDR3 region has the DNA TGTGCCAGCAGTGAAGCTCTGGGACTAGCTTTTTCCTACGAGCAGTACTTC. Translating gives CASSEALGLAFSYEQYF.

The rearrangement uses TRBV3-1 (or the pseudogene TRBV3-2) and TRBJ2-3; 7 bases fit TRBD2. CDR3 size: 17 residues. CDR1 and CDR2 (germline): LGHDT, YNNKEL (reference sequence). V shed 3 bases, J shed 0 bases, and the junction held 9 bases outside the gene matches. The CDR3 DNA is TGTGCCAGCAGCCAGTACCGGCGGACTAGGAGCACAGATACGCAGTATTTT. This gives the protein CASSQYRRTRSTDTQYF.

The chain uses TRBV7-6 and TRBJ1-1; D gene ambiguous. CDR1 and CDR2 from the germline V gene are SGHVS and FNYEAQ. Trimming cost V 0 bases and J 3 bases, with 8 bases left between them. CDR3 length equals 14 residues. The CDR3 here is CASSLALADTEAFF. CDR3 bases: TGTGCCAGCAGCTTAGCGCTTGCAGACACTGAAGCTTTCTTT.

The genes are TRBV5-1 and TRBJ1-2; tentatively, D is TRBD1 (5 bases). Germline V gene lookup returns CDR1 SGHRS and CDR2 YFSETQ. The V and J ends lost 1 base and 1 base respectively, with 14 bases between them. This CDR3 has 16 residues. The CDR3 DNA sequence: TGCGCCAGCAGCTTGTCGAGTCAGGGAAATAACTATGGCTACACCTTC. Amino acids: CASSLSSQGNNYGYTF.